Here is one T cell receptor (beta chain) with its context. This record belongs to a study of blood T cell repertoires in COVID-19. This CDR3 spans 13 amino acids. In germline, CDR1 is MDHEN, CDR2 SYDVKM. V shed 8 bases and J shed 2 bases, with 10 bases lying between them. This table comes from immunoSEQ multiplex PCR, and its TCRdb copy is limited to in-frame clones, with some not included. The sample gives under 200,000 clones, around 86% of which show up once; about 6% is in the top ten. This clonotype was sampled from a middle-aged man with acute COVID-19. Sequencing input: PBMCs or T cells enriched from blood (not recorded which). This chain uses TRBV28 with TRBJ1-3, with D hard to call. CDR3 sequence (DNA): TGTGCCAGCTGCACAGCACCTGGAAACACCATATATTTT. It codes for CASCTAPGNTIYF.